The rows below give T cell receptor beta chains drawn from one sample of a study of Graves' ophthalmopathy and Graves' hyperthyroidism. TCRdb reanalysed the multiplex PCR reads using MiXCR and keeps one entry per CDR3 protein. The table lists about 370,000 distinct CDR3 sequences, 15% to 20% of them singletons. The specimen sequenced was peripheral blood. These receptors all come from an adult woman with stable Graves' hyperthyroidism. Both conserved end residues are part of each CDR3. The order of the fields is J gene, D gene, clone size, V gene, CDR3 protein, CDR3 DNA. D genes are given only for firm matches. Clone size is given for some rows only: seen once, a few or many times, or a class if the clone is expanded.

j_call: TRBJ2-5
d_call: NA
clone_size: many
v_call: TRBV28
cdr3_aa: CASSLGRLETQYF
cdr3_nt: TGTGCCAGCAGTTTGGGTCGATTAGAGACCCAGTACTTC

j_call: TRBJ1-5
d_call: NA
clone_size: many
v_call: TRBV18
cdr3_aa: CASSGGIGGQPQHF
cdr3_nt: TGTGCCAGCTCGGGTGGGATAGGCGGTCAGCCCCAGCATTTT

j_call: TRBJ2-7
d_call: TRBD1
clone_size: many
v_call: TRBV4-3
cdr3_aa: CASSHYTGETYEQYF
cdr3_nt: TGCGCCAGCAGCCATTACACAGGGGAGACCTACGAGCAGTACTTC

j_call: TRBJ2-7
d_call: NA
clone_size: many
v_call: TRBV6-5
cdr3_aa: CASSSQDTLSYEQYF
cdr3_nt: TGTGCCAGCAGTTCCCAGGACACACTCTCCTACGAGCAGTACTTC

j_call: TRBJ2-7
d_call: NA
clone_size: few
v_call: TRBV9
cdr3_aa: CASSVGPDDQDYEQYF
cdr3_nt: TGTGCCAGCAGCGTCGGCCCGGACGATCAGGACTACGAGCAGTACTTC

j_call: TRBJ1-1
d_call: TRBD1
clone_size: few
v_call: TRBV5-1
cdr3_aa: CASSPLGTGGRFSNTEAFF
cdr3_nt: TGCGCCAGCAGCCCCCTGGGGACAGGGGGCCGATTTTCGAACACTGAAGCTTTCTTT

j_call: TRBJ2-7
d_call: NA
clone_size: many
v_call: TRBV11-2
cdr3_aa: CASSLNHYEQYF
cdr3_nt: TGTGCCAGCAGCTTAAATCACTACGAGCAGTACTTC

j_call: TRBJ2-5
d_call: NA
clone_size: NA
v_call: TRBV28
cdr3_aa: CASSPTRFQGTQYF
cdr3_nt: TGTGCCAGCAGCCCCACAAGATTCCAAGGGACCCAGTACTTC

j_call: TRBJ2-7
d_call: NA
clone_size: many
v_call: TRBV2
cdr3_aa: CASSERDKKSYEQYF
cdr3_nt: TGTGCCAGCAGCGAGCGGGACAAGAAATCCTACGAGCAGTACTTC

j_call: TRBJ2-2
d_call: NA
clone_size: many
v_call: TRBV9
cdr3_aa: CASSVRGGRATRAGELFF
cdr3_nt: TGTGCCAGCAGCGTACGGGGAGGTCGGGCGACTAGGGCCGGGGAGCTGTTTTTT

j_call: TRBJ2-7
d_call: TRBD1
clone_size: many
v_call: TRBV7-2
cdr3_aa: CASSIGQGGYEQYF
cdr3_nt: TGTGCCAGCAGCATAGGACAGGGTGGCTACGAGCAGTACTTC

j_call: TRBJ1-1
d_call: TRBD1
clone_size: many
v_call: TRBV12-3/TRBV12-4
cdr3_aa: CASSSTGGAFF
cdr3_nt: TGTGCCAGCAGTTCTACAGGGGGAGCTTTCTTT

j_call: TRBJ2-5
d_call: NA
clone_size: many
v_call: TRBV29-1
cdr3_aa: CSVEPRSRWETQYF
cdr3_nt: TGCAGCGTTGAACCGAGGTCCCGGTGGGAGACCCAGTACTTC

j_call: TRBJ1-2
d_call: TRBD1
clone_size: many
v_call: TRBV27
cdr3_aa: CASSAGQGIYGYTF
cdr3_nt: TGTGCCAGCAGTGCGGGACAGGGTATCTATGGCTACACCTTC

j_call: TRBJ2-4
d_call: TRBD2
clone_size: many
v_call: TRBV4-1
cdr3_aa: CASSQGLRTSGSVNGNIQYF
cdr3_nt: TGCGCCAGCAGCCAAGGCTTGAGGACTAGCGGGTCCGTCAATGGTAACATTCAGTACTTC

j_call: TRBJ2-7
d_call: NA
clone_size: few
v_call: TRBV6-1
cdr3_aa: CASSRSDRTYEQYF
cdr3_nt: TGTGCCAGCAGTCGCTCCGACAGGACCTACGAGCAGTACTTC

j_call: TRBJ2-5
d_call: TRBD2
clone_size: many
v_call: TRBV20-1
cdr3_aa: CSPTSGMYQETQYF
cdr3_nt: TGCAGCCCGACTAGCGGGATGTACCAAGAGACCCAGTACTTC

j_call: TRBJ2-5
d_call: NA
clone_size: many
v_call: TRBV4-1
cdr3_aa: CASSQTTGTETQYF
cdr3_nt: TGCGCCAGCAGCCAAACAACAGGGACAGAGACCCAGTACTTC

j_call: TRBJ2-7
d_call: TRBD1
clone_size: many
v_call: TRBV19
cdr3_aa: CASSIKGAYEQYF
cdr3_nt: TGTGCCAGTAGTATAAAGGGGGCGTACGAGCAGTACTTC

j_call: TRBJ1-1
d_call: NA
clone_size: many
v_call: TRBV11-3
cdr3_aa: CASSLLRVGGTEAFF
cdr3_nt: TGTGCCAGCAGCTTATTGAGGGTAGGGGGCACTGAAGCTTTCTTT

j_call: TRBJ1-2
d_call: TRBD1
clone_size: many
v_call: TRBV9
cdr3_aa: CASSPLPGQASGYTF
cdr3_nt: TGTGCCAGCAGCCCACTCCCCGGACAGGCCTCTGGCTACACCTTC

j_call: TRBJ1-3
d_call: NA
clone_size: few
v_call: TRBV11-1
cdr3_aa: CASSLAPGRNSGNTIYF
cdr3_nt: TGTGCCAGCAGCTTAGCGCCCGGCAGAAACTCTGGAAACACCATATATTTT

j_call: TRBJ2-7
d_call: TRBD2
clone_size: many
v_call: TRBV28
cdr3_aa: CASTVGGSGSYEQYF
cdr3_nt: TGTGCCAGCACGGTTGGCGGGAGTGGGTCCTACGAGCAGTACTTC

j_call: TRBJ1-2
d_call: TRBD1
clone_size: NA
v_call: TRBV12-3/TRBV12-4
cdr3_aa: CANHPPGQGGGYTF
cdr3_nt: TGTGCCAACCACCCTCCGGGACAGGGTGGTGGCTACACCTTC

j_call: TRBJ2-7
d_call: NA
clone_size: many
v_call: TRBV6-1
cdr3_aa: CASSEQAYEQYF
cdr3_nt: TGTGCCAGCAGTGAACAGGCTTACGAGCAGTACTTC

j_call: TRBJ1-2
d_call: TRBD1
clone_size: many
v_call: TRBV27
cdr3_aa: CASSSRTGRDYGYTF
cdr3_nt: TGTGCCAGCAGTTCCCGGACAGGGCGAGATTATGGCTACACCTTC

j_call: TRBJ1-3
d_call: NA
clone_size: many
v_call: TRBV4-3
cdr3_aa: CASSQEGNMRNTIYF
cdr3_nt: TGCGCCAGCAGCCAAGAGGGAAATATGAGAAACACCATATATTTT

j_call: TRBJ1-2
d_call: NA
clone_size: many
v_call: TRBV9
cdr3_aa: CASSVVPNYGYTF
cdr3_nt: TGTGCCAGCAGCGTAGTCCCTAACTATGGCTACACCTTC

j_call: TRBJ2-7
d_call: TRBD1
clone_size: once
v_call: TRBV28
cdr3_aa: CASSSTLIRQGMYF
cdr3_nt: TGTGCCAGCAGTTCGACCCTAATACGACAGGGGATGTACTTC

j_call: TRBJ2-5
d_call: NA
clone_size: many
v_call: TRBV20-1
cdr3_aa: CSARDFYDQETQYF
cdr3_nt: TGCAGTGCTAGAGATTTTTATGACCAAGAGACCCAGTACTTC

j_call: TRBJ2-2
d_call: TRBD2
clone_size: many
v_call: TRBV2
cdr3_aa: CASSASTSRAGELFF
cdr3_nt: TGTGCCAGCAGTGCCTCGACTAGCAGGGCCGGGGAGCTGTTTTTT

j_call: TRBJ1-2
d_call: NA
clone_size: many
v_call: TRBV29-1
cdr3_aa: CSVEEGYGYTF
cdr3_nt: TGCAGCGTTGAGGAGGGGTATGGCTACACCTTC

j_call: TRBJ2-2
d_call: TRBD1
clone_size: many
v_call: TRBV27
cdr3_aa: CASSPGAGGAGELFF
cdr3_nt: TGTGCCAGCAGTCCCGGTGCAGGGGGTGCCGGGGAGCTGTTTTTT

j_call: TRBJ2-5
d_call: TRBD2
clone_size: NA
v_call: TRBV27
cdr3_aa: CASTWVLAGEETQYF
cdr3_nt: TGTGCCAGCACATGGGTCCTAGCGGGAGAAGAGACCCAGTACTTC

j_call: TRBJ1-2
d_call: NA
clone_size: NA
v_call: TRBV6-1
cdr3_aa: CASSEWTVYGYTF
cdr3_nt: TGTGCCAGCAGTGAATGGACAGTCTATGGCTACACCTTC

j_call: TRBJ1-2
d_call: NA
clone_size: many
v_call: TRBV12-3/TRBV12-4
cdr3_aa: CASSLAPGPGGYTF
cdr3_nt: TGTGCCAGCAGTTTAGCCCCCGGACCGGGGGGCTACACCTTC

j_call: TRBJ1-1
d_call: NA
clone_size: few
v_call: TRBV4-1
cdr3_aa: CASTQGVEKKMNTEAFF
cdr3_nt: TGCGCCAGCACCCAAGGGGTAGAAAAAAAGATGAACACTGAAGCTTTCTTT

j_call: TRBJ2-5
d_call: NA
clone_size: many
v_call: TRBV2
cdr3_aa: CASRLLGQETQYF
cdr3_nt: TGTGCCAGCAGATTATTAGGCCAAGAGACCCAGTACTTC

j_call: TRBJ1-6
d_call: TRBD1
clone_size: many
v_call: TRBV6-5
cdr3_aa: CASSYLTTGSSPLHF
cdr3_nt: TGTGCCAGCAGTTACTTGACGACAGGGAGCTCACCCCTCCACTTT

j_call: TRBJ2-4
d_call: TRBD2
clone_size: many
v_call: TRBV11-2
cdr3_aa: CASSLGRGAGNIQYF
cdr3_nt: TGTGCCAGCAGCTTAGGGCGGGGGGCCGGAAACATTCAGTACTTC

j_call: TRBJ1-6
d_call: NA
clone_size: NA
v_call: TRBV6-1
cdr3_aa: CASSEAGGDRTPLHF
cdr3_nt: TGTGCCAGCAGTGAAGCGGGAGGGGATAGGACACCCCTCCACTTT

j_call: TRBJ2-5
d_call: NA
clone_size: NA
v_call: TRBV12-3/TRBV12-4
cdr3_aa: CATGIEKETQYF
cdr3_nt: TGTGCTACTGGGATAGAGAAAGAGACCCAGTACTTC

j_call: TRBJ2-7
d_call: NA
clone_size: many
v_call: TRBV7-9
cdr3_aa: CASSLFGQTTSEQYF
cdr3_nt: TGTGCCAGCAGCTTATTCGGGCAGACAACCAGCGAGCAGTACTTC

j_call: TRBJ1-6
d_call: NA
clone_size: NA
v_call: TRBV18
cdr3_aa: CASSRGPAGLHF
cdr3_nt: TGTGCCAGCTCTCGGGGACCCGCTGGCCTCCACTTT

j_call: TRBJ1-1
d_call: NA
clone_size: many
v_call: TRBV5-4
cdr3_aa: CASSLWQINTEAFF
cdr3_nt: TGTGCCAGCAGCTTGTGGCAGATCAACACTGAAGCTTTCTTT

j_call: TRBJ2-2
d_call: NA
clone_size: few
v_call: TRBV20-1
cdr3_aa: CSARVPSSGTGELFF
cdr3_nt: TGCAGTGCTAGAGTTCCCTCAAGCGGAACCGGGGAGCTGTTTTTT

j_call: TRBJ2-5
d_call: TRBD1
clone_size: many
v_call: TRBV28
cdr3_aa: CASQKGQRKETQYF
cdr3_nt: TGTGCCAGCCAAAAGGGACAGCGAAAAGAGACCCAGTACTTC

j_call: TRBJ2-5
d_call: NA
clone_size: many
v_call: TRBV5-1
cdr3_aa: CASSRDANRETQYF
cdr3_nt: TGCGCCAGCAGCAGAGACGCAAATAGGGAGACCCAGTACTTC

j_call: TRBJ1-1
d_call: NA
clone_size: many
v_call: TRBV27
cdr3_aa: CASRKDTGSTEAFF
cdr3_nt: TGTGCCAGCCGGAAAGACACAGGTAGCACTGAAGCTTTCTTT

j_call: TRBJ1-1
d_call: NA
clone_size: many
v_call: TRBV7-2
cdr3_aa: CASSLVLGAGTEAFF
cdr3_nt: TGTGCCAGCAGCTTAGTTTTGGGGGCAGGGACTGAAGCTTTCTTT